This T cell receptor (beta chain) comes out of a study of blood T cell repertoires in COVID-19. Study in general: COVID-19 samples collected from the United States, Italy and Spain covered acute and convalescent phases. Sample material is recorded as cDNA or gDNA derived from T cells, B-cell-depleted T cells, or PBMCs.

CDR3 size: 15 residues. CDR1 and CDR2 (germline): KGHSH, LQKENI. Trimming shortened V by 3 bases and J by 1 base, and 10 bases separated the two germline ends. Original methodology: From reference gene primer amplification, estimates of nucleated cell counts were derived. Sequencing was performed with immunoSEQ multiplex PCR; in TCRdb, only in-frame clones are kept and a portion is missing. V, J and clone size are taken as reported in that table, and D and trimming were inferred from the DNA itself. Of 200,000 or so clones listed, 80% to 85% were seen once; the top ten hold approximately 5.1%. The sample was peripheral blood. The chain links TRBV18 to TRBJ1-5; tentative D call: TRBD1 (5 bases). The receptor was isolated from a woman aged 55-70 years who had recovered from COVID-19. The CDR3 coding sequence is TGTGCCAGCTCACCGCAGGGTAGGAGCAATCAGCCCCAGCATTTT. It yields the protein CASSPQGRSNQPQHF. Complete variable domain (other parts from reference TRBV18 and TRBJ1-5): NAGVMQNPRHLVRRRGQEARLRCSPMKGHSHVYWYRQLPEEGLKFMVYLQKENIIDESGMPKERFSAEFPKEGPSILRIQQVVRGDSAAYFCASSPQGRSNQPQHFGDGTRLSIL.